The T cell receptor beta chain under discussion was sequenced for a study of blood T cell repertoires in COVID-19. The CDR3 runs 13 residues. V gave up 0 bases and J gave up 3 bases, with 7 bases separating them. The germline V gene encodes CDR1 SGHRS and CDR2 YFSETQ. Assay: immunoSEQ multiplex PCR; the TCRdb copy retains only in-frame clones and omits some. The sample carries roughly 140,000 clones, over 80% recorded once. The sequencing input was peripheral blood. This receptor was taken from a woman aged 40 to 55 with active or convalescent COVID-19. J is TRBJ2-7 and V is TRBV5-1; D gene unclear. CDR3 nucleotide sequence: TGCGCCAGCAGCTTGGTGGCTGACTACGAGCAGTACTTC. Its translation is CASSLVADYEQYF.